The 7 T cell receptor beta chains below were found in one sample sequenced in a study of T cells after yellow fever vaccination. A single record per CDR3 protein comes from TCRdb applying MiXCR to the 5' RACE reads. The profile shows some 340,000 distinct CDR3 sequences, about 10% of them singletons. The sequences come from CD4+ T cells sorted from PBMCs, collected 45 days after the yellow fever booster vaccination. The receptor set was obtained from a man aged 18 to 35 who received the YFV17D yellow fever vaccine.

The CDR3 protein is CSAREAGGTYVQETQYF. CDR3 nucleotides: TGCAGTGCTAGAGAGGCGGGAGGAACGTACGTACAAGAGACCCAGTACTTC. This chain uses TRBV20-1 with TRBJ2-5; 8 nucleotides line up with TRBD2. V lost 0 bases and J lost 2; bases outside the gene matches: 11. The CDR3 runs 17 residues. CDR1 DFQATT and CDR2 SNEGSKA come from the germline V gene (reference sequence).

Ten or more counts support this clonotype. The chain joins TRBV7-3 to TRBJ1-6; D not certain. The CDR3 runs 14 residues. Germline V gene lookup returns CDR1 SGHTA and CDR2 FQGTGA. V gave up 1 base and J gave up 8 bases, with 9 bases separating them. In nucleotides, the CDR3 is TGTGCCAGCAGCTTAAAGGGTAGTGATTCACCCCTCCACTTT. Amino acid sequence: CASSLKGSDSPLHF.

This clonotype occurred a few times. The gene calls are TRBV4-3 and TRBJ1-2, with 8 bases identical to TRBD1. The CDR3 sequence is 15 residues long. Trimming removed 4 bases from V and 8 bases from J; junction bases left unmatched: 12. From germline, CDR1 is LGHNA and CDR2 YSLEER. DNA of the CDR3: TGCGCCAGCAGCCCCCGGGACAGGCGTGGTGAAGGCTACACCTTC. Translated: CASSPRDRRGEGYTF.

The chain uses TRBV24-1 and TRBJ2-3; D is uncertain. There are 16 residues in the CDR3. The germline V gene encodes CDR1 KGHDR and CDR2 SFDVKD. V lost 0 bases and J lost 6, with 15 bases in between. CDR3 coding DNA: TGTGCCACCAGTGATTTGACGTCCCAAAGTAGGGATACGCAGTATTTT. As protein: CATSDLTSQSRDTQYF.

This clonotype was recorded a few times. V and J are TRBV9 and TRBJ2-2; TRBD1 is a possible D gene (6 bases). Trimming took 2 bases from V and 3 from J, leaving 14 bases between them. This CDR3 region has 16 residues. Germline V gene data show CDR1 as SGDLS and CDR2 as YYNGEE. The CDR3 loop reads CASSVSRGSYTGELFF. For the CDR3, the DNA is TGTGCCAGCAGCGTGAGCAGGGGATCTTACACCGGGGAGCTGTTTTTT.

In its sample, this clonotype was seen many times. The chain links TRBV4-1 to TRBJ2-7, with D perhaps TRBD2 (6 bases). The CDR3 runs to 14 residues. V was shortened by 1 base and J by 1 base, with 8 bases between the two germline ends. Looked up from germline, CDR1 is MGHRA and CDR2 is YSYEKL. The CDR3 region has the DNA TGCGCCAGCAGCCAAGTTGGGGGGTCCTACGAGCAGTACTTC. Amino acids: CASSQVGGSYEQYF.

This rearrangement joins TRBV12-3 or TRBV12-4 to TRBJ1-1, with D uncertain. The CDR3 has 16 residues. Trimming stripped 2 bases from V and 2 bases from J, with 15 bases between. The CDR3 DNA sequence: TGTGCCAGCAGTTTATTGGGCGCGGCCCCAAACACTGAAGCTTTCTTT. This sequence encodes CASSLLGAAPNTEAFF.